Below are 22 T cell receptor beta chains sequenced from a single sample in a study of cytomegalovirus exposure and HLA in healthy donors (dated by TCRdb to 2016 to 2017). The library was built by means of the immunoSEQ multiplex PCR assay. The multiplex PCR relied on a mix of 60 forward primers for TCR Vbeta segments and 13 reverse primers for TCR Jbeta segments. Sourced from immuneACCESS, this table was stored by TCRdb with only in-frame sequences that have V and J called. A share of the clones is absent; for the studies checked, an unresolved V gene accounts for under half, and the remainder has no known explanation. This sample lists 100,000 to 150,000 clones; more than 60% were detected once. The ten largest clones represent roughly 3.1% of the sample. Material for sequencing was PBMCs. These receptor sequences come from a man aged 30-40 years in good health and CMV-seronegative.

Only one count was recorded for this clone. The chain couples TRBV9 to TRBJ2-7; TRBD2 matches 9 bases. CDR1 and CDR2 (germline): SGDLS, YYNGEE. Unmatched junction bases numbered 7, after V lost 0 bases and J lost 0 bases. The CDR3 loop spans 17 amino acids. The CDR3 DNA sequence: TGTGCCAGCAGCGTAGGATTGAGACTAGCGGACTCCTACGAGCAGTACTTC. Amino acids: CASSVGLRLADSYEQYF.

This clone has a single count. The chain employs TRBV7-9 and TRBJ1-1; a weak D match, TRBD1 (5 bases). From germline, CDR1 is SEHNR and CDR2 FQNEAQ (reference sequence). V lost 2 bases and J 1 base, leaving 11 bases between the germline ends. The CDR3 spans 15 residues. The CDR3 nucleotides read TGTGCCAGCAGCTTATGGTCCGGGGGGAACACTGAAGCTTTCTTT. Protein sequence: CASSLWSGGNTEAFF.

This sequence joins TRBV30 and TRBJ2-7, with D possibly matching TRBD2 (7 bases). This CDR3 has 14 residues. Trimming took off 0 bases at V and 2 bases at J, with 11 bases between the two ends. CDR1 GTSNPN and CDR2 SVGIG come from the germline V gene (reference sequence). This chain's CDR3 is CAWSVLGGAYEQYF. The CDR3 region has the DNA TGTGCCTGGAGTGTACTAGGGGGGGCCTACGAGCAGTACTTC.

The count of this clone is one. The CDR3 sequence is CASSGRGVFEKLFF. Here the CDR3 DNA reads TGTGCCAGCAGCGGGAGGGGGGTATTCGAAAAACTGTTTTTT. The chain carries TRBV5-5 and TRBJ1-4; TRBD1 might be the D (6 bases). This CDR3 spans 14 amino acids. Germline V lookup: CDR1 SGHKS, CDR2 YYEKEE (reference sequence). Trimming took off 4 bases at V and 8 bases at J, with 15 bases between the two ends.

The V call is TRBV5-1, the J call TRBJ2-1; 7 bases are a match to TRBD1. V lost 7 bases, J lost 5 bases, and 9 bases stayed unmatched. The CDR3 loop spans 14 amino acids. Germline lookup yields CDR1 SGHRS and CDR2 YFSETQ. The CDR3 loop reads CASRRTGTNNEQFF. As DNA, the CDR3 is TGCGCCAGCCGCCGGACAGGCACTAACAATGAGCAGTTCTTC.

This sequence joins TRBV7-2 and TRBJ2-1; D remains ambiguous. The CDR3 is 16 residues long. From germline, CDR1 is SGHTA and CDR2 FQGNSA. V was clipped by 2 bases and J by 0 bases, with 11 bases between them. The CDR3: CASSLLGGSSYNEQFF. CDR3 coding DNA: TGTGCCAGCAGCTTACTTGGCGGCTCCTCCTACAATGAGCAGTTCTTC.

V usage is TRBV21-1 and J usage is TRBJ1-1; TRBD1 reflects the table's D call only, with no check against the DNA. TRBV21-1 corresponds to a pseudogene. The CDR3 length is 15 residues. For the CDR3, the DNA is TGTGCCAGCAGTCCCGGGACAGGAGGTTACACTGAAGCTTTCTTT. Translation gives CASSPGTGGYTEAFF.

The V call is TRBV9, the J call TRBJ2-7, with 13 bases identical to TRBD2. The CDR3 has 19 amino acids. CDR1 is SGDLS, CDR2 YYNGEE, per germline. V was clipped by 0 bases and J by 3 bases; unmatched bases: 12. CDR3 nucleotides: TGTGCCAGCAGCGTAGGATCGAGGACTAGCGGGAGTATGGACTACGAGCAGTACTTC. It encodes CASSVGSRTSGSMDYEQYF. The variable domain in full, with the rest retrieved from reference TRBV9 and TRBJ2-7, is DSGVTQTPKHLITATGQRVTLRCSPRSGDLSVYWYQQSLDQGLQFLIQYYNGEERAKGNILERFSAQQFPDLHSELNLSSLELGDSALYFCASSVGSRTSGSMDYEQYFGPGTRLTVT.

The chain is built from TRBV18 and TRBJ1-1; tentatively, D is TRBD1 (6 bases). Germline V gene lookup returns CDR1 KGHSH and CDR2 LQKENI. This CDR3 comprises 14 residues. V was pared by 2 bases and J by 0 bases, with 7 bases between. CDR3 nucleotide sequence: TGTGCCAGCTCACCAAACAGGGTGAACACTGAAGCTTTCTTT. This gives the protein CASSPNRVNTEAFF.

The CDR3 loop is CASSPSVDQVLYEQYF. The CDR3 region has the DNA TGCGCCAGCAGCCCTTCGGTAGACCAGGTACTCTACGAGCAGTACTTC. The chain combines TRBV5-1 with TRBJ2-7, with D uncertain. Looked up from germline, CDR1 is SGHRS and CDR2 is YFSETQ. CDR3 length: 16 residues. V lost 4 bases to trimming and J lost 3 bases, with 20 bases between them.

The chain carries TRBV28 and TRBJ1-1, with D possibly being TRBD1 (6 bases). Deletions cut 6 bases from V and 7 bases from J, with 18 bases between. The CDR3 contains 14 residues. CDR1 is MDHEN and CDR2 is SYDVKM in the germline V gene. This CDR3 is CASSQGGGSDEAFF. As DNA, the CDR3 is TGTGCCAGCAGCCAGGGTGGGGGCAGCGATGAAGCTTTCTTT.

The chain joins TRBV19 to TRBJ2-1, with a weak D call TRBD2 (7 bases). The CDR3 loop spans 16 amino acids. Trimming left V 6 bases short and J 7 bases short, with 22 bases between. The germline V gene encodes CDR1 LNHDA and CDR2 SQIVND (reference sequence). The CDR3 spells CASSYSRGAYLNEQFF. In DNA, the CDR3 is TGTGCCAGTAGCTATAGTCGGGGGGCCTACCTGAATGAGCAGTTCTTC.

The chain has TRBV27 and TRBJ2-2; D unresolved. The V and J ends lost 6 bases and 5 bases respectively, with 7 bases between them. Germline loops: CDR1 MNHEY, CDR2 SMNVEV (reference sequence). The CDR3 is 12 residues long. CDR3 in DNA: TGTGCCAGCAGCTTTGTAACCGGGGAGCTGTTTTTT. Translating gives CASSFVTGELFF.

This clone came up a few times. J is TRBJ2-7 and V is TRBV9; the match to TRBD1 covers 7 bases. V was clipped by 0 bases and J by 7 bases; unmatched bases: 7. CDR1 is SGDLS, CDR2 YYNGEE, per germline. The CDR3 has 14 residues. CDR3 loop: CASSVVQTGWEQYF. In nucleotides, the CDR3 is TGTGCCAGCAGCGTAGTTCAGACAGGGTGGGAGCAGTACTTC.

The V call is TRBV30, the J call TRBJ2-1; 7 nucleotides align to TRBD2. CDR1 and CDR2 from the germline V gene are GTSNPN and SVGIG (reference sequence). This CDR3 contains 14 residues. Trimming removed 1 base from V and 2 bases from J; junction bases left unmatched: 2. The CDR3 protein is CAWSGGRAYNEQFF. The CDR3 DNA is TGTGCCTGGAGTGGGGGGAGGGCCTACAATGAGCAGTTCTTC.

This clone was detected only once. The CDR3 spells CASSWGRGANGYTF. CDR3 DNA sequence: TGTGCCAGCAGTTGGGGCCGGGGGGCTAATGGCTACACCTTC. This sequence joins TRBV6-5 and TRBJ1-2; D is possibly TRBD1 (6 bases). This CDR3 is 14 amino acids long. The germline CDR1 and CDR2 sequences are MNHEY and SVGAGI. V was clipped by 4 bases and J by 6 bases, with 15 bases between them.

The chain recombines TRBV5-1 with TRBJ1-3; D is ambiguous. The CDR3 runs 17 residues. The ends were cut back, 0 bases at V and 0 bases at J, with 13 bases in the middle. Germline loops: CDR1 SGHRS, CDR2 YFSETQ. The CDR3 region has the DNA TGCGCCAGCAGCTTGGCCTCGGGGTCGCTCTCTGGAAACACCATATATTTT. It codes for CASSLASGSLSGNTIYF.

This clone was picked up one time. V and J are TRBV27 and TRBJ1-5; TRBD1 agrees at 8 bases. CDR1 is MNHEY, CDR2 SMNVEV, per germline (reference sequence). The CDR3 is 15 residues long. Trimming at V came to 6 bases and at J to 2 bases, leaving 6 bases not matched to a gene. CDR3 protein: CASSRQGLGNQPQHF. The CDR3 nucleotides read TGTGCCAGCAGCCGACAGGGGCTTGGCAATCAGCCCCAGCATTTT.

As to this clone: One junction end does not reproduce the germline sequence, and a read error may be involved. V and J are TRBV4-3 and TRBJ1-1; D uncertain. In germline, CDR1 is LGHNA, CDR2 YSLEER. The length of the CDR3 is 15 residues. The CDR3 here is CANSQEAQLNTEAFF. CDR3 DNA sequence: TGCGCCAACAGCCAAGAAGCGCAGCTGAACACTGAAGCTTTCTTT.

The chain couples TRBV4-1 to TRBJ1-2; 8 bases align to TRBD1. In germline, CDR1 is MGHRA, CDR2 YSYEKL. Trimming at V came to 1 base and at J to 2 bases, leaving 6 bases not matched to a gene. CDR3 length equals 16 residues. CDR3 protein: CASSQATGGKNYGYTF. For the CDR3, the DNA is TGCGCCAGCAGCCAAGCAACAGGGGGAAAAAACTATGGCTACACCTTC.

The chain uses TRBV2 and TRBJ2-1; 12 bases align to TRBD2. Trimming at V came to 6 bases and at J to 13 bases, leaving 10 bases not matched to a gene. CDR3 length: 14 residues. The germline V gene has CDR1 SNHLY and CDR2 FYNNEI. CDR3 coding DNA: TGTGCCAGCAGGGGGGCTAGCGGGGGGGTGTCCCAGTTCTTC. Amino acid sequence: CASRGASGGVSQFF.

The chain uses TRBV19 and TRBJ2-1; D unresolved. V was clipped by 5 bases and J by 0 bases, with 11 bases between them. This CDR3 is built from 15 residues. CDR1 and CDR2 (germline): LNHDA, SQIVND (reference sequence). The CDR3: CASSSPIFSYNEQFF. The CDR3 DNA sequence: TGTGCCAGTAGTTCTCCTATCTTCTCCTACAATGAGCAGTTCTTC.